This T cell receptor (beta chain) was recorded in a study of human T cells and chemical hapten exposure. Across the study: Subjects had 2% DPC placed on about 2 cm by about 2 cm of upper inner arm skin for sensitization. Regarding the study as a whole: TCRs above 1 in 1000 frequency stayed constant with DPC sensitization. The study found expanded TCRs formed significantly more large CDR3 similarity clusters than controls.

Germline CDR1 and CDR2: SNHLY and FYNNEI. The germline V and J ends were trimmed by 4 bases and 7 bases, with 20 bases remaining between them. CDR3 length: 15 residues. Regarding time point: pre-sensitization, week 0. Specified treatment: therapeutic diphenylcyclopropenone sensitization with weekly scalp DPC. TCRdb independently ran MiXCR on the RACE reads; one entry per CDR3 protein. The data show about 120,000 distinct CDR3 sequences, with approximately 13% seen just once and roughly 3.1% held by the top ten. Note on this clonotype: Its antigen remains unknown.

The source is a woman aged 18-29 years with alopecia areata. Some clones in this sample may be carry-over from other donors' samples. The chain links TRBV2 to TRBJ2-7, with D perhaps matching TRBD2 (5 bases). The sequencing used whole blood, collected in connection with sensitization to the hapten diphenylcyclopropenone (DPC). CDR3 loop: CASSVRGLTSGEQYF. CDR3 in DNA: TGTGCCAGCAGTGTCCGCGGGCTTACTTCTGGGGAGCAGTACTTC.